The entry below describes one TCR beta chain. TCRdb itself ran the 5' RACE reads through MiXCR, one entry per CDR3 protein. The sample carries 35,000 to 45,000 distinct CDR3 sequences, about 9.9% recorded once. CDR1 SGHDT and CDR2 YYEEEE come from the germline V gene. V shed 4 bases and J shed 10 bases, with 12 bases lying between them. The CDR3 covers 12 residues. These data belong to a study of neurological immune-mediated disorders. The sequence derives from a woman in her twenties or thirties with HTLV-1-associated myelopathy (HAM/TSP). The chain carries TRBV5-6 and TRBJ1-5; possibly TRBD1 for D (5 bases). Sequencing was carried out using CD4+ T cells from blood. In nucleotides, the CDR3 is TGTGCCAGCAGCCTGGGGGAGGGTCCCCAGCATTTT. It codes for CASSLGEGPQHF.